This T cell receptor (beta chain) originates from a study of cytomegalovirus exposure and HLA in healthy donors. Study-wide results and caveats: As a later analysis revealed, most CMV-associated TCR beta chains appeared HLA-restricted. Listed as cytomegalovirus-associated were 170 or so TCR beta chains.

Use of 60 Vbeta and 13 Jbeta primers characterized the PCR. Sequencing used immunoSEQ multiplex PCR; TCRdb keeps in-frame clones, though not all of them. This repertoire shows just over 150,000 clones, roughly 80% found once; its top ten account for roughly 2%. Details on this clone: Antigen: not known.

The ends lost 0 bases at V and 5 bases at J; junction bases unmatched: 8. This CDR3 spans 16 amino acids. Per germline, CDR1 MNHEY and CDR2 SMNVEV (reference sequence). The receptor was isolated from a female donor in good health and CMV-seronegative. The chain joins TRBV27 to TRBJ2-7; TRBD1 matches 9 bases. The source material was PBMCs. The CDR3 nucleotides read TGTGCCAGCAGTTTATCGCCCGGGACAGGGTTGAACGAGCAGTACTTC. Protein sequence: CASSLSPGTGLNEQYF.